This TCR beta chain was recovered during a study of shared clonotypes between healthy human individuals. On the study more broadly: Each donor had three CD4 naive, three CD4 memory, two CD8 naive and one CD8 memory plate. Findings of the study overall: Only a few donors were included, so the genetic and exposure-history diversity represented was limited. Exclusively blood specimens were collected; tissue repertoires likely differ.

Profiling relied on immunoSEQ multiplex PCR, and the TCRdb table lists in-frame clones only, not all of them. The sample lists some 1,400,000 clones, more than 95% seen once, with 0.95% to 1.5% in the top ten. The CDR3 contains 14 residues. The germline gives CDR1 SGHDN, CDR2 FVKESK. The V and J ends lost 2 bases and 4 bases, in that order; junction bases with no gene match: 1. A word on this clone: As yet, its antigen is unknown.

The chain links TRBV14 to TRBJ2-3, with 9 nucleotides matching TRBD2. The sample was naive CD4+ T cells sorted from blood. Regarding subset: CD45RA+ positively selected. The receptor comes from a young man in good health. CDR3 coding DNA: TGTGCCAGCAGCCAACTAGCGGGACCAGATACGCAGTATTTT. It is translated as CASSQLAGPDTQYF. The full variable domain, in which reference TRBV14 and TRBJ2-3 provide the parts outside the CDR3, is EAGVTQFPSHSVIEKGQTVTLRCDPISGHDNLYWYRRVMGKEIKFLLHFVKESKQDESGMPNNRFLAERTGGTYSTLKVQPAELEDSGVYFCASSQLAGPDTQYFGPGTRLTVL.